This is a list of T cell receptor beta chains from one sample in a study of OX40 agonist ivuxolimab in advanced cancers. Sequenced by immunoSEQ multiplex PCR; TCRdb stores in-frame clones only, minus some. This table holds 11,000 to 15,000 clones, approximately 95% found once. The sequencing here drew on CD4+ or CD8+ T cells sorted from blood, taken in a trial of the OX40 agonist ivuxolimab. Source of these receptors: an adult with an advanced solid tumor such as melanoma, head and neck, liver or kidney cancer. Both conserved end residues are part of each CDR3. A D gene is named only where the DNA matches it firmly. Where a row states a size, it is once, few, many or the class of an expanded clone; other rows omit it.

D	V	J	size	CDR3	DNA
-	TRBV5-6	TRBJ1-1	-	CASSPKQSYTEAFF	TGTGCCAGCAGCCCTAAACAGAGCTATACTGAAGCTTTCTTT
TRBD2	TRBV28	TRBJ2-5	-	CASSFLTLAGVGETQYF	TGTGCCAGCAGTTTTTTGACCCTAGCGGGAGTCGGAGAGACCCAGTACTTC
-	TRBV7-9	TRBJ1-5	-	CASSFPPRNQPQHF	TGTGCCAGCAGCTTTCCTCCGAGGAATCAGCCCCAGCATTTT
TRBD1	TRBV9	TRBJ2-1	-	CASSAFGTGDEQFF	TGTGCCAGCAGCGCTTTTGGGACAGGGGATGAGCAGTTCTTC
-	TRBV9	TRBJ1-2	-	CASSVAGEAGGYTF	TGTGCCAGCAGCGTAGCCGGGGAGGCGGGGGGCTACACCTTC
-	TRBV18	TRBJ1-1	-	CASSPGTEAFF	TGTGCCAGCTCACCCGGGACTGAAGCTTTCTTT
TRBD1	TRBV6-5	TRBJ2-7	-	CASRSGQGWHEQYF	TGTGCCAGCAGATCGGGACAGGGTTGGCACGAGCAGTACTTC
-	TRBV10-2	TRBJ2-7	-	CASSENLAYEQYF	TGCGCCAGCAGTGAAAATCTTGCGTACGAGCAGTACTTC
TRBD1	TRBV6-6	TRBJ1-5	-	CASSYSVDRGQPQHF	TGTGCCAGCAGTTACTCGGTGGACAGGGGTCAGCCCCAGCATTTT
TRBD2	TRBV6-5	TRBJ2-7	-	CASSYASGGTYEQYF	TGTGCCAGCAGTTATGCTAGCGGGGGTACCTACGAGCAGTACTTC
-	TRBV7-8	TRBJ1-4	once	CASSSYLQEKLFF	TGTGCCAGCAGCTCTTACCTACAGGAAAAACTGTTTTTT
-	TRBV27	TRBJ1-2	-	CASTGQPNYGYTF	TGTGCCAGCACGGGCCAGCCTAACTATGGCTACACCTTC
-	TRBV6-1	TRBJ2-5	-	CASSESSAPGGETQYF	TGTGCCAGCAGTGAGAGTTCGGCTCCCGGGGGAGAGACCCAGTACTTC
-	TRBV28	TRBJ2-1	-	CASSTGTLKFGSNEQFF	TGTGCCAGCTCTACCGGGACATTAAAGTTTGGGTCCAATGAGCAGTTCTTC
TRBD1	TRBV27	TRBJ1-2	once	CASSSGQGAPIHHGYTF	TGTGCCAGCAGTTCCGGACAGGGGGCACCAATCCATCATGGCTACACCTTC
-	TRBV5-1	TRBJ1-1	-	CASSPPPSVRAFF	TGCGCCAGCAGCCCACCCCCCTCGGTTCGAGCTTTCTTT
TRBD1	TRBV29-1	TRBJ1-1	-	CSVAPQGAASTEAFF	TGCAGCGTTGCCCCACAGGGGGCGGCATCGACTGAAGCTTTCTTT
TRBD1	TRBV5-1	TRBJ2-7	-	CASTPNRGSYAEQYF	TGCGCCAGCACCCCCAACAGGGGAAGTTACGCCGAGCAGTACTTC
-	TRBV10-1	TRBJ2-1	-	CASSGIQGNNEQFF	TGCGCCAGCAGTGGGATCCAGGGGAACAATGAGCAGTTCTTC
TRBD2	TRBV7-9	TRBJ2-2	-	CASREGSTGELFF	TGTGCCAGCCGGGAGGGAAGCACCGGGGAGCTGTTTTTT
-	TRBV19	TRBJ1-5	-	CASSIWFGGNSNQPQHF	TGTGCCAGTAGTATTTGGTTCGGGGGGAATAGCAATCAGCCCCAGCATTTT
TRBD2	TRBV7-2	TRBJ2-1	-	CASSPPSAGGRGNEQFF	TGTGCCAGCAGCCCGCCATCGGCGGGAGGGCGGGGCAATGAGCAGTTCTTC
-	TRBV28	TRBJ2-6	-	CASSLQGSGANVLTF	TGTGCCAGCAGTTTACAGGGCAGTGGGGCCAACGTCCTGACTTTC